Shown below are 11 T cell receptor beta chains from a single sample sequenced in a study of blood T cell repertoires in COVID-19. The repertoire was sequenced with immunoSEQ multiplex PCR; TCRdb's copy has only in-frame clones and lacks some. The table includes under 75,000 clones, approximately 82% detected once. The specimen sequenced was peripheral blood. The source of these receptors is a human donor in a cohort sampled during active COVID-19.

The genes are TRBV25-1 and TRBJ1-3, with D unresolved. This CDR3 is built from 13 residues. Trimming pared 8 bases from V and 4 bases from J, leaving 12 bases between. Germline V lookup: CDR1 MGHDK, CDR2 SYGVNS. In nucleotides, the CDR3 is TGTGCCAGCGCCCCCCCTGGCGGAAACACCATATATTTT. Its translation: CASAPPGGNTIYF.

CDR3 residues: CASTSGGVLGEKLFF. DNA for the CDR3: TGTGCCAGCACCTCAGGCGGGGTTCTGGGTGAAAAACTGTTTTTT. The rearrangement joins TRBV6-5 to TRBJ1-4; D not certain. V was trimmed by 7 bases and J by 7 bases, leaving 19 bases between them. Germline V CDR1 and CDR2: MNHEY, SVGAGI. This CDR3 spans 15 amino acids.

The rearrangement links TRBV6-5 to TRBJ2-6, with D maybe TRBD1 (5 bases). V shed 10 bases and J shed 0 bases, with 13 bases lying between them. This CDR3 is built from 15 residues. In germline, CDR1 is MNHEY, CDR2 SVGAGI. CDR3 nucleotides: TGTGCCACCCGATATAGGGGCTCTGGGGCCAACGTCCTGACTTTC. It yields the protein CATRYRGSGANVLTF.

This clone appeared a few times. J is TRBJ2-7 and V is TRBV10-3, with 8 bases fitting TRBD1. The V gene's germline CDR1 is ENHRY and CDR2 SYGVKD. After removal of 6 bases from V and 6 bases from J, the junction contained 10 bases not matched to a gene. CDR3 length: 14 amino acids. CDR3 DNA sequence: TGTGCCATCAGAGTTCAGGGGGCGGACGGCGAGCAGTACTTC. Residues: CAIRVQGADGEQYF.

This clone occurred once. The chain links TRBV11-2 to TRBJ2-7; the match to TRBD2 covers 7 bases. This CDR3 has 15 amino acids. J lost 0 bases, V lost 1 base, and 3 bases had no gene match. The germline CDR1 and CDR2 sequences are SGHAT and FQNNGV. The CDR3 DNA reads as TGTGCCAGCAGCTTAGCGGGAGGAAGCTCCTACGAGCAGTACTTC. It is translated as CASSLAGGSSYEQYF. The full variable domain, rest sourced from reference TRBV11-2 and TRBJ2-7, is EAGVAQSPRYKIIEKRQSVAFWCNPISGHATLYWYQQILGQGPKLLIQFQNNGVVDDSQLPKDRFSAERLKGVDSTLKIQPAKLEDSAVYLCASSLAGGSSYEQYFGPGTRLTVT.

The CDR3 DNA sequence: TGTGCCAGCAGCCAGGGCTACGAGCAGTACTTC. Its protein is CASSQGYEQYF. The genes are TRBV5-5 and TRBJ2-7; tentatively, D is TRBD1 (5 bases). Germline CDR1 reads SGHKS; CDR2 reads YYEKEE (reference sequence). Trimming shortened V by 4 bases and J by 3 bases, and 5 bases separated the two germline ends. This CDR3 has 11 residues. The full variable domain, in which reference TRBV5-5 and TRBJ2-7 provide the parts outside the CDR3, is DAGVTQSPTHLIKTRGQQVTLRCSPISGHKSVSWYQQVLGQGPQFIFQYYEKEERGRGNFPDRFSARQFPNYSSELNVNALLLGDSALYLCASSQGYEQYFGPGTRLTVT.

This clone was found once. In DNA, the CDR3 is TGTGCCAGCTCACCTTATCCAGGGGCCTCAGATCAGCCCCAGCATTTT. It codes for CASSPYPGASDQPQHF. This chain uses TRBV18 with TRBJ1-5, with D maybe TRBD1 (6 bases). Trimming pared 3 bases from V and 5 bases from J, leaving 17 bases between. Germline V gives CDR1 KGHSH, CDR2 LQKENI. The CDR3 sequence is 16 residues long.

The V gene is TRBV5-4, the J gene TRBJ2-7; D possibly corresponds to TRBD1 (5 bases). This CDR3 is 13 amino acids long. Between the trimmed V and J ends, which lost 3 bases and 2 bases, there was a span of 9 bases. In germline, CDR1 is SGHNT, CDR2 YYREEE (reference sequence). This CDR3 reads CASSSVTAYEQYF. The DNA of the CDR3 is TGTGCCAGCAGCTCAGTGACAGCCTACGAGCAGTACTTC.

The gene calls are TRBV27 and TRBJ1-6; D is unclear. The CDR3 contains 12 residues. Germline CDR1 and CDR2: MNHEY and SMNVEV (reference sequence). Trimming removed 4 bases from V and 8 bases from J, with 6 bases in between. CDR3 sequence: CASSSLYSPLHF. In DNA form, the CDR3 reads TGTGCCAGCAGTTCTCTTTATTCACCCCTCCACTTT.

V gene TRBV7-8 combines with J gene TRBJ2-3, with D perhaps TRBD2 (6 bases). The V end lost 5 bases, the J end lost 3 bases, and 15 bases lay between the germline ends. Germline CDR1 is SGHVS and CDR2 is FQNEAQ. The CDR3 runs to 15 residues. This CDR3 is CASSLGGGETDTQYF. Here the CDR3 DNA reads TGTGCCAGCAGCCTGGGCGGAGGGGAGACAGATACGCAGTATTTT.

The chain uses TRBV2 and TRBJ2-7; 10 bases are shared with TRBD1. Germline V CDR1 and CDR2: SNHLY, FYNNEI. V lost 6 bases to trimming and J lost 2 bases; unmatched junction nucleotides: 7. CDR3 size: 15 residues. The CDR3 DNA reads TGTGCCAGCAGGCCTACCGGGACAGGGGCCTACGAGCAGTACTTC. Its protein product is CASRPTGTGAYEQYF.